This T cell receptor beta chain was found in a study of blood T cell repertoires in COVID-19 (dated by TCRdb to about 2020). In terms of the full investigation: The collaborator samples originated in the United States, Italy and Spain and spanned the acute and convalescent phases of COVID-19. The prospective study material was composed of cDNA or gDNA derived from T cells, B-cell-depleted T cells, or PBMCs. Deeply sampled blood TCRbeta repertoires from subjects exposed to, actively infected with, or recovered from COVID-19 were included in the dataset. A freely available public database, intended as a resource for researchers studying the immune response to SARS-CoV-2, is where the repertoires were released. Samples were obtained from the ongoing ImmuneRACE study (first 160 participants) and from roughly 1,300 subjects provided by 6 global collaborators. The sample metadata nearly always contained a de-identified subject ID, COVID-19 status, age in years and sex. Where available, HLA class I and class II types were taken from metadata supplied by the sample provider and were not determined by assay-based typing.

TCRbeta CDR3 regions were amplified from genomic DNA using the immunoSEQ Assay, a bias-controlled multiplex PCR. Under the source paper's analysis protocol: The number of nucleated cells in each sample was estimated by amplification of reference gene primers within the assay. To quantify the absolute abundance of each unique TCRbeta CDR3 rearrangement, sequence reads were collapsed and filtered. For each sample, productive Simpson clonality was calculated by taking the square root of Simpson's diversity index across productive rearrangements. TCRdb obtained this table from immuneACCESS and retained in-frame rearrangements with V and J assigned. These tables miss some clones; where compared with another copy, unresolved V genes account for less than half of the shortfall, and the remainder is unexplained. That table supplies the V and J calls and clone size; D and trimming were determined from the DNA. In this sample the table shows roughly 180,000 clones, around 95% of which occur a single time. Of the sample, 0.76% falls within the top ten clones.

CDR1 and CDR2, per the germline V gene, are MGHRA and YSYEKL. V sheds 5 bases and J sheds 0 bases, leaving 13 bases between their ends. CDR3 length: 15 amino acids, cysteine to phenylalanine. The entry retains the CDR3 DNA only, 45 bases that are in frame from base 1. A word on this clone: The antigen it recognizes is unknown. The input lacks base qualities; no much larger clone sits a single base away.

One collaborating source in Seattle enrolled patients while the patients were actively infected and followed the patients over time throughout the course of disease. Collaborating institutions collected whole blood in K2EDTA tubes following their own protocols. Collaborator samples were shipped for TCRbeta analysis as frozen whole blood, isolated PBMCs, or DNA extracted from either sample type. The full study reports these points: The amount of clinical and demographic metadata varied by source and participant and was provided uncurated.

This sequence uses TRBV4-1 and TRBJ1-1, with TRBD1 as a weak D call on 6 bases. The specimen was peripheral blood. The TCR sequence derives from a man aged 25 to 40 with COVID-19, enrolled during active disease. The DNA reads TGCGCCAGCAGCTCATGGACAGAAATGAACACTGAAGCTTTCTTT. Translated, this gives CASSSWTEMNTEAFF.